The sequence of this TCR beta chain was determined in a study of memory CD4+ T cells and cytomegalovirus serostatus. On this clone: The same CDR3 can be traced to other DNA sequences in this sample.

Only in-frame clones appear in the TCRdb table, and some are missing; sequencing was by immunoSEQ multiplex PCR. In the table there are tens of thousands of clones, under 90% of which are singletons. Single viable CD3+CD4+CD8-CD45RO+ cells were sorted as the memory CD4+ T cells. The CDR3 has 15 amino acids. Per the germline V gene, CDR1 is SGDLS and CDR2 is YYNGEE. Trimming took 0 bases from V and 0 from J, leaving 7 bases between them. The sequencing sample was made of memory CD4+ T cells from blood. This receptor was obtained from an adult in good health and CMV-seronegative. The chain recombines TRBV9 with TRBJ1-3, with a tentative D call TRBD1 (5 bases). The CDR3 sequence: CASSVGGTSGNTIYF. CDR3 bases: TGTGCCAGCAGCGTAGGGGGCACCTCTGGAAACACCATATATTTT.